This passage covers 6 T cell receptor beta chains from one sample sequenced in a study of cytomegalovirus exposure and HLA in healthy donors. 13 Jbeta primers and 60 Vbeta primers were used for the PCR. TCRdb's copy holds only in-frame clones and misses some; the assay was immunoSEQ multiplex PCR. The data show approximately 150,000 clones, about two thirds seen once. Sequencing input: PBMCs. The receptors here all came from a man aged 30 to 39 in good health and CMV-seropositive.

The J gene is TRBJ2-1, the V gene TRBV7-9; 8 bases agree with TRBD1. In germline, CDR1 is SEHNR, CDR2 FQNEAQ (reference sequence). V shed 8 bases and J 9 bases; nucleotides not matched to a gene: 9. CDR3 length equals 13 residues. CDR3 residues: CASGKTGEGEQFF. CDR3 in DNA: TGTGCCAGCGGAAAGACAGGGGAAGGTGAGCAGTTCTTC.

The sample holds a few counts of this clone. V and J are TRBV6-5 and TRBJ1-1, with D unresolved. The CDR3 runs to 15 residues. Trimming cost V 0 bases and J 0 bases, with 8 bases left between them. The germline V gene encodes CDR1 MNHEY and CDR2 SVGAGI. DNA of the CDR3: TGTGCCAGCAGTTACTCGGCTCAACTGAACACTGAAGCTTTCTTT. It is translated as CASSYSAQLNTEAFF.

This clone came up once. V is TRBV6-4 and J is TRBJ1-2; D is perhaps TRBD1 (5 bases). CDR3 length: 13 amino acids. Looked up from germline, CDR1 is MRHNA and CDR2 is SNTAGT. V lost 6 bases and J 8 bases, leaving 16 bases between the germline ends. The CDR3 is CASRLTVVGGYTF. The CDR3 nucleotides are TGTGCCAGCAGATTGACAGTCGTCGGAGGCTACACCTTC.

The rearrangement links TRBV27 to TRBJ2-2; 9 positions match TRBD2. This CDR3 is 17 amino acids long. Germline CDR1 reads MNHEY; CDR2 reads SMNVEV (reference sequence). The V segment lost 5 bases and the J segment 4 bases; nucleotides outside the gene matches: 11. DNA of the CDR3: TGTGCCAGCAGTGTAACCTCCAGCGGGAGGAGCACCGGGGAGCTGTTTTTT. It encodes CASSVTSSGRSTGELFF.

The chain has TRBV5-1 and TRBJ2-1; 9 nucleotides line up with TRBD2. Looked up from germline, CDR1 is SGHRS and CDR2 is YFSETQ. The V and J ends lost 4 bases and 3 bases, in that order; junction bases with no gene match: 8. CDR3 length: 16 amino acids. This CDR3 reads CASSPTPTSGYNEQFF. The CDR3 coding sequence is TGCGCCAGCAGCCCAACCCCGACTAGCGGCTACAATGAGCAGTTCTTC.

The V gene is TRBV5-1, the J gene TRBJ2-2; TRBD2 agrees at 10 bases. Germline-derived CDR1 and CDR2 are SGHRS and YFSETQ. J lost 5 bases, V lost 7 bases, and 14 bases had no gene match. The CDR3 extends over 17 amino acids. The CDR3 sequence is CASGVGLAGESTGELFF. The CDR3 DNA reads as TGCGCCAGCGGGGTTGGGCTAGCGGGAGAATCAACCGGGGAGCTGTTTTTT.